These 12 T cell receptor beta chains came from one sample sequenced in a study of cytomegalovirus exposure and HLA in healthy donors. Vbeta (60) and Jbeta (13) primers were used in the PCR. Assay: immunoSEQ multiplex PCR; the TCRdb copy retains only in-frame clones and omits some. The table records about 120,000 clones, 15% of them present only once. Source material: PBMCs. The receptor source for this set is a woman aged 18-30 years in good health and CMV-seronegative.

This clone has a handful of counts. CDR3 nucleotides: TGTGCCAGCAGTAGGGGACTCCAAGAGACCCAGTACTTC. Its translation is CASSRGLQETQYF. V and J are TRBV6-5 and TRBJ2-5; D perhaps matches TRBD2 (6 bases). The V and J ends lost 5 bases and 1 base respectively, with 8 bases between them. The CDR3 length is 13 residues. The germline V gene has CDR1 MNHEY and CDR2 SVGAGI.

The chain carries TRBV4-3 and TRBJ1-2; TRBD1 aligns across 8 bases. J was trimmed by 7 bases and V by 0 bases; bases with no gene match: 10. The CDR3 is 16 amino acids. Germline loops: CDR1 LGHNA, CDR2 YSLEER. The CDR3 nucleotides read TGCGCCAGCAGCCAAGATCACGGCAGGGGGCCCGTTGGCTACACCTTC. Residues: CASSQDHGRGPVGYTF.

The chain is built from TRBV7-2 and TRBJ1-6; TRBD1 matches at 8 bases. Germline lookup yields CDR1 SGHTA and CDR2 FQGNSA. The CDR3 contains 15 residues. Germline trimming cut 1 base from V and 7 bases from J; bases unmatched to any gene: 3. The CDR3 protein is CASSLGRTGNSPLHF. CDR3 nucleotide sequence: TGTGCCAGCAGCTTAGGTCGGACAGGGAATTCACCCCTCCACTTT. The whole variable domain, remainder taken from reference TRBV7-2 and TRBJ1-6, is GAGVSQSPSNKVTEKGKDVELRCDPISGHTALYWYRQSLGQGLEFLIYFQGNSAPDKSGLPSDRFSAERTGGSVSTLTIQRTQQEDSAVYLCASSLGRTGNSPLHFGNGTRLTVT.

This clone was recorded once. The CDR3 protein is CASRYGTGNEQFF. The CDR3, as DNA: TGTGCCAGCAGATACGGGACAGGGAATGAGCAGTTCTTC. The rearrangement joins TRBV5-6 to TRBJ2-1; the match to TRBD1 covers 9 bases. CDR3 length: 13 residues. Trimming at V came to 5 bases and at J to 7 bases, leaving 4 bases not matched to a gene. From germline, CDR1 is SGHDT and CDR2 YYEEEE.

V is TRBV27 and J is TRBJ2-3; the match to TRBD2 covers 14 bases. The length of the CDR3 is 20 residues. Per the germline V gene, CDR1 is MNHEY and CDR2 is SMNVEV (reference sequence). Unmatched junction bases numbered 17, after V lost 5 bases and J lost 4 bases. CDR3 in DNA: TGTGCCAGCAGTCGAGCAGAGGGACTAGCGGGAGTAACGGGCGCAGATACGCAGTATTTT. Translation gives CASSRAEGLAGVTGADTQYF.

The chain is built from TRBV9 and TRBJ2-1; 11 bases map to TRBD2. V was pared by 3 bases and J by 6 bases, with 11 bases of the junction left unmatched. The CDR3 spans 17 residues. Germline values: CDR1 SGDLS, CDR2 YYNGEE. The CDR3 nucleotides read TGTGCCAGCAGCGCTAGCGGGGGGCTTCCTTTCGGCAATGAGCAGTTCTTC. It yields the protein CASSASGGLPFGNEQFF.

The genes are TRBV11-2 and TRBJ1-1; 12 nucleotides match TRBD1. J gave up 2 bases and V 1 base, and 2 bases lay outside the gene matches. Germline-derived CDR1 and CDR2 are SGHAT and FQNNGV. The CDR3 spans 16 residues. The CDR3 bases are TGTGCCAGCAGCTTAGTAGGGACAGGGGGCAACACTGAAGCTTTCTTT. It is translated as CASSLVGTGGNTEAFF. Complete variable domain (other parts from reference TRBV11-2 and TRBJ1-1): EAGVAQSPRYKIIEKRQSVAFWCNPISGHATLYWYQQILGQGPKLLIQFQNNGVVDDSQLPKDRFSAERLKGVDSTLKIQPAKLEDSAVYLCASSLVGTGGNTEAFFGQGTRLTVV.

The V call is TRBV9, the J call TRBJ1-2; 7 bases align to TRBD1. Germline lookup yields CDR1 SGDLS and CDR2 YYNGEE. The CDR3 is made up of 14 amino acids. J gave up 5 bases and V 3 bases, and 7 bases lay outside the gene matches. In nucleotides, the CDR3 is TGTGCCAGCAGCGCGAGGGACAGTCTATATGGCTACACCTTC. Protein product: CASSARDSLYGYTF.

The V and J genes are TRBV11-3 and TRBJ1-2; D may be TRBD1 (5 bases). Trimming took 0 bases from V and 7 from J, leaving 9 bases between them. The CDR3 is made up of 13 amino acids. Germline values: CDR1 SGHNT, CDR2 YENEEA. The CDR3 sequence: CASSLDGAGGYTF. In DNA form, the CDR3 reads TGTGCCAGCAGCTTAGATGGGGCTGGTGGCTACACCTTC.

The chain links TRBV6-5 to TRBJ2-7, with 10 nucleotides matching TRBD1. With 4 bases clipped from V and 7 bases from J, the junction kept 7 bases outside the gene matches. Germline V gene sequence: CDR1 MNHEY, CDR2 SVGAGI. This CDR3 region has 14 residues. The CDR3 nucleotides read TGTGCCAGCAGTTCCCTTCCGGGACAGGGGGAGCAGTACTTC. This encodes CASSSLPGQGEQYF.

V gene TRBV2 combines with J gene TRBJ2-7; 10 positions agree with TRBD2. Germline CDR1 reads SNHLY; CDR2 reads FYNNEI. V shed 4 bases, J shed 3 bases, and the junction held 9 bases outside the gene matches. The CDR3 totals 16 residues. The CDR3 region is CASSVYGTSANYEQYF. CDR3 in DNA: TGTGCCAGCAGTGTGTATGGGACTAGCGCAAACTACGAGCAGTACTTC.

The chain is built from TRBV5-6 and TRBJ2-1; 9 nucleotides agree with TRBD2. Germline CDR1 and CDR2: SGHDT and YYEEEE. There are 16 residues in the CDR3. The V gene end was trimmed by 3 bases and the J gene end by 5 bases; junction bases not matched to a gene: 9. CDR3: CASSSIRTSVNNEQFF. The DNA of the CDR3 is TGTGCCAGCAGCTCAATAAGGACTAGCGTTAACAATGAGCAGTTCTTC.